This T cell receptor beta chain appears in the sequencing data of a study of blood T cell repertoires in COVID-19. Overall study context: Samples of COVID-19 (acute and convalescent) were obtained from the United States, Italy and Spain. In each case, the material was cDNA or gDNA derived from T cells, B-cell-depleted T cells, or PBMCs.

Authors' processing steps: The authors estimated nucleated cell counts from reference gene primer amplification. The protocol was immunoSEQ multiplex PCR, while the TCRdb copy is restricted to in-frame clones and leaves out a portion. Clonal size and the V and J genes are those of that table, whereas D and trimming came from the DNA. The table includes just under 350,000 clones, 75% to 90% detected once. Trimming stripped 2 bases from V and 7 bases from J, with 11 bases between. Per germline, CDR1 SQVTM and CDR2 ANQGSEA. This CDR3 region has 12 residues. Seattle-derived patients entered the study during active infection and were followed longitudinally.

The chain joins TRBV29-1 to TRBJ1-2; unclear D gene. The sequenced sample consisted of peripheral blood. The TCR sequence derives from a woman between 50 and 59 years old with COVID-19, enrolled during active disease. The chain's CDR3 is CSVEWLTSGYTF. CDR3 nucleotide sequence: TGCAGCGTTGAATGGCTGACTAGTGGCTACACCTTC.